This T cell receptor (beta chain) was recovered during a study of CD8 T cell repertoires and HIV-1 epitope variants. Across the whole study: Separate wells received one of Twenty-five Gag or Nef variant peptides.

The assay was immunoSEQ multiplex PCR, and TCRdb's table has in-frame clones only and misses some. The sample includes 90,000 or so clones, just under 75% of them seen just once. Germline CDR1 MDHEN, CDR2 SYDVKM. V lost 3 bases, J lost 1 base, and 4 bases lay in between. The CDR3 covers 13 residues. The V call is TRBV28, the J call TRBJ1-5; no firm D call. This clonotype was obtained from a male donor with HIV. Source material: uncultured baseline CD8+ T cells from peripheral blood mononuclear cells (PBMCs). The CDR3 coding sequence is TGTGCCAGCAGTTTGGAGAGCAATCAGCCCCAGCATTTT. It translates to CASSLESNQPQHF.